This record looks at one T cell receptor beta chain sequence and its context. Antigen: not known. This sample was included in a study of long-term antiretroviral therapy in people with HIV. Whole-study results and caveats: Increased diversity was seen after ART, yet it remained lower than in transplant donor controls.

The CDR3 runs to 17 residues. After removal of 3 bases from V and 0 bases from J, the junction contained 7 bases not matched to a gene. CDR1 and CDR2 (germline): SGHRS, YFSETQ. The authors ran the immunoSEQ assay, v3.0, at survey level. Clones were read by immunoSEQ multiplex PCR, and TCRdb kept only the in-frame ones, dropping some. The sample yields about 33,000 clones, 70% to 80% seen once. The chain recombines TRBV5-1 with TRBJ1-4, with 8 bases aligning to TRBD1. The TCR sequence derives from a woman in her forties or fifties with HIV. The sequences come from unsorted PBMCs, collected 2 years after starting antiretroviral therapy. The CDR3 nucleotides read TGCGCCAGCAGCTGGGACAGGCTCGTACCAACTAATGAAAAACTGTTTTTT. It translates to CASSWDRLVPTNEKLFF.